Each of the 3 T cell receptor beta chains below was sequenced from the same sample in a study of T cell clonality in common variable immunodeficiency. No cognate antigen is known for these TCRs. Clones were sequenced by immunoSEQ multiplex PCR, and TCRdb holds only the in-frame ones, with some missing. The sample spans about 15,000 clones; the ten largest clones claim 4.9%. Whole-study results and caveats: Reportedly, TCR beta sequences from common variable immunodeficiency showed fewer deletions and N-nucleotide insertions.

The specimen sequenced was peripheral blood mononuclear cells. These receptors were taken from a human donor with common variable immunodeficiency.

Note on this clone: The read stops 3 residues short of the end of the CDR3; the missing end is completed from the germline J gene. The chain recombines TRBV6-2 or TRBV6-3 with TRBJ1-6, with 8 bases that match TRBD1. CDR3 length: 15 amino acids. Trimming at V came to 2 bases and at J to 10 bases, leaving 7 bases not matched to a gene. Germline V gene lookup returns CDR1 MNHEY and CDR2 SVGEGT. The covered CDR3 bases are TGTGCCAGCAGTTACAGACAGGGGACAAAATCACCC. Translation: CASSYRQGTKSP. The CDR3 in its entirety is CASSYRQGTKSPLHF.

Remarks on this clone: The CDR3 is cut off 3 residues early in the read; its end comes from the germline J gene. The chain has TRBV14 and TRBJ1-1; 9 bases are shared with TRBD1. CDR1 is SGHDN, CDR2 FVKESK, per germline. The CDR3 covers 17 residues. CDR3 amino acids: CASSQTGRDRDISRAFF. Partial CDR3 DNA: TGTGCCAGCAGCCAAACAGGAAGGGACAGGGACATCAGCCGA.

With regard to this clone: From the germline J gene comes the end of the CDR3, since the read stops 3 residues before it. V usage is TRBV20-1 and J usage is TRBJ2-3; possible D gene TRBD2, 6 bases. Per germline, CDR1 DFQATT and CDR2 SNEGSKA (reference sequence). The CDR3 covers 15 residues. Trimming took 3 bases from V and 1 from J, leaving 14 bases between them. The part of the CDR3 DNA that was read is TGCAGTGCTAGGGGGGAGGTAGCGGGCACAGATACG. Encoded protein: CSARGEVAGTDT. The whole CDR3 protein reads CSARGEVAGTDTQYF.